This section outlines one TCR beta chain sequence together with its context. The source of the sample is a study of blood T cell repertoires in COVID-19. From germline, CDR1 is LNHNV and CDR2 YYDKDF (reference sequence). Trimming pared 0 bases from V and 2 bases from J, leaving 16 bases between. The CDR3 covers 17 residues. Original methodology: Amplification with reference gene primers provided the estimates of nucleated cell counts. The repertoire was sequenced with immunoSEQ multiplex PCR; TCRdb's copy has only in-frame clones and lacks some. From that table come the V and J calls and clone size; the DNA was used to work out D and trimming. The data show tens of thousands of clones, about 79% seen once.

The sequence was collected from a human donor in a cohort sampled during active COVID-19. The V and J genes are TRBV15 and TRBJ1-2; TRBD1 might be the D (5 bases). The sample taken for sequencing was peripheral blood. This chain's CDR3 is CATSREGGAWGNYGYTF. The CDR3 nucleotides read TGTGCCACCAGCAGAGAGGGAGGGGCCTGGGGGAACTATGGCTACACCTTC.